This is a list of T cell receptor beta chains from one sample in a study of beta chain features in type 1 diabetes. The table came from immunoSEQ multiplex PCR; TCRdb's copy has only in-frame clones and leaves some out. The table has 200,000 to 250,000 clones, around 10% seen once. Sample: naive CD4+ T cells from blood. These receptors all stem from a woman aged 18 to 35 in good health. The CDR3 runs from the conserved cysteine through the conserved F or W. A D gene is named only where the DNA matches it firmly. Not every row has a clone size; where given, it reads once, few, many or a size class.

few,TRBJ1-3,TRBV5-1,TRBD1,TGCGCCAGCAGCCTAGGACAGGTCTCCTCTGGAAACACCATATATTTT,CASSLGQVSSGNTIYF
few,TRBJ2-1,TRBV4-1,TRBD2,TGCGCCAGCAGCCAAGAGTTCCAGCGGGGGGCCCCCTACAATGAGCAGTTCTTC,CASSQEFQRGAPYNEQFF
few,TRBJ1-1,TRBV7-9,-,TGTGCCAGCAGCCCACAGGGTGCTTCGGGGACTGAAGCTTTCTTT,CASSPQGASGTEAFF
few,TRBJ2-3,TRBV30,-,TGTGCCTGGAGTCGTATCACAGATACGCAGTATTTT,CAWSRITDTQYF
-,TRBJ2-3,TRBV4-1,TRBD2,TGCGCCAGCAGCCAAGATCGAGCGGGAGGCCGGAGAGATACGCAGTATTTT,CASSQDRAGGRRDTQYF
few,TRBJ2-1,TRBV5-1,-,TGCGCCAGCTACCAGGGATCCCACAATGAGCAGTTCTTC,CASYQGSHNEQFF
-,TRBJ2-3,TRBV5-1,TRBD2,TGCGCCAGCAGAACCGGGACTAGCCCCGACACAGATACGCAGTATTTT,CASRTGTSPDTDTQYF
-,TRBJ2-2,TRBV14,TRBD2,TGTGCCAGCAGCCAGCGACTAGCGGGGGGGACCGGGGAGCTGTTTTTT,CASSQRLAGGTGELFF
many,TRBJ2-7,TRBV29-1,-,TGCAGCGTTTCTCAGGGATCCTACGAGCAGTACTTC,CSVSQGSYEQYF
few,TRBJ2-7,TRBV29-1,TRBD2,TGCAGCGTTGAGGGGACTCTAGCGGGAGACCCCTACGAGCAGTACTTC,CSVEGTLAGDPYEQYF
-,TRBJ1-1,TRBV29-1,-,TGCAGCGTCACGGTTCGGGTAGACACTGAAGCTTTCTTT,CSVTVRVDTEAFF
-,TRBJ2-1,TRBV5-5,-,TGTGCCAGCAGCTTGGTGTCCAGGGGTATGGGTGAGCAGTTCTTC,CASSLVSRGMGEQFF
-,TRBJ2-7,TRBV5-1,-,TGCGCCAGCAGCTATGGCACGACAATCGCCTACGAGCAGTACTTC,CASSYGTTIAYEQYF
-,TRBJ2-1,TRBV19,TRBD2,TGTGCCAGTAGTATAGAGGCCAGCGGGATTAGGTATGAGCAGTTCTTC,CASSIEASGIRYEQFF
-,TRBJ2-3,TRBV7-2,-,TGTGCCAGCAGTCCAACAAACGATCGTCCTACAGATACGCAGTATTTT,CASSPTNDRPTDTQYF
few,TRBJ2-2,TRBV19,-,TGTGCCAGTAGTACCCGGTGGGGGGATTCGAACACCGGGGAGCTGTTTTTT,CASSTRWGDSNTGELFF
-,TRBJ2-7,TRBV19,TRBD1,TGTGCCAGTAGGGACAGGGGCTACGAGCAGTACTTC,CASRDRGYEQYF
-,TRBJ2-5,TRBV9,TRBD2,TGTGCCAGCAGCGTTGGGAGGGCCTTGGAGACCCAGTACTTC,CASSVGRALETQYF
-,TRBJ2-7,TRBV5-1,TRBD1,TGCGCCAGCAGCGAACGGGACAGGGGGATCGAGCAGTACTTC,CASSERDRGIEQYF
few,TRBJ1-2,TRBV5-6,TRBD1,TGTGCCAGCAGCTTCCTCGGACAGGGTAGTGTCTTTCATGGCTACACCTTC,CASSFLGQGSVFHGYTF
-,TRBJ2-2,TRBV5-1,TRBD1,TGCGCCAGCAGCTCCCTGACAGGGAAGACCGGGGAGCTGTTTTTT,CASSSLTGKTGELFF
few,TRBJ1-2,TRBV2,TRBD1,TGTGCCAGCAGTGAAGGGACAGGGGTTGGATATGGCTACACCTTC,CASSEGTGVGYGYTF
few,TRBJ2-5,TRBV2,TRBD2,TGTGCCAGCAGTTGGACTAGCGGGGTGGAGGAGACCCAGTACTTC,CASSWTSGVEETQYF
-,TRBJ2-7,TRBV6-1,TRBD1,TGTGCCAGCAGTGCGACAGGGTCTAGGGCATCCTACGAGCAGTACTTC,CASSATGSRASYEQYF
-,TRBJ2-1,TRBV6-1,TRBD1,TGTGCCAGCCGGACAGGGGCCTACAATGAGCAGTTCTTC,CASRTGAYNEQFF
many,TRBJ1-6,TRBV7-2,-,TGTGCCAGCAGCCGGCGGGAGGCCTCACCCCTCCACTTT,CASSRREASPLHF
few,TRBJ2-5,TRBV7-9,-,TGTGCCAGCAGCTTAACGGGGTCCGGGGAGACCCAGTACTTC,CASSLTGSGETQYF
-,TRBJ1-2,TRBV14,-,TGTGCCAGCAGCGGACACAGGGAAGGCTACACCTTC,CASSGHREGYTF
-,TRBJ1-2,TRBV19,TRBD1,TGTGCCAGTAACCTCGGGACAGAGAATAACTATGGCTACACCTTC,CASNLGTENNYGYTF
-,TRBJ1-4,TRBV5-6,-,TGTGCCAGCAGCACCCGGGAAGCCGAAAAACTGTTTTTT,CASSTREAEKLFF
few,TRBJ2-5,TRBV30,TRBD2,TGTGCCTGGAGTAGGTCGGGAGGGATTGAGACCCAGTACTTC,CAWSRSGGIETQYF
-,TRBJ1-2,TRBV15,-,TGTGCCACCAGCAGAGATTACCTCGGGGGCTATGGCTACACCTTC,CATSRDYLGGYGYTF
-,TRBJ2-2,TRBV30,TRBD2,TGTGCCTGGACCGGGACTAGGTACACCGGGGAGCTGTTTTTT,CAWTGTRYTGELFF
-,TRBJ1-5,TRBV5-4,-,TGTGCCAGCAGTCCCCTGGCCAATCAGCCCCAGCATTTT,CASSPLANQPQHF
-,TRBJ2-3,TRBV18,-,TGTGCCAGCTCACGGGAATGGGGTTCTAGCTCCACAGATACGCAGTATTTT,CASSREWGSSSTDTQYF
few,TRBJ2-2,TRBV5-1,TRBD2,TGCGCCAGCAGCTTCATAGCGGGGGGCGAGCTGTTTTTT,CASSFIAGGELFF
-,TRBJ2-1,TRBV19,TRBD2,TGTGCCAGTAGTATAGTTCAAGCGGGAGGGGTCTATGAGCAGTTCTTC,CASSIVQAGGVYEQFF
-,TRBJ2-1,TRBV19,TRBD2,TGTGCCAGTAGTATTTCTCTAGCGGGAGTGGGCAATGAGCAGTTCTTC,CASSISLAGVGNEQFF
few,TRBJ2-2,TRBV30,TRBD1,TGTGCCTGGAGTGGGACAGGATGGAACGGGGAGCTGTTTTTT,CAWSGTGWNGELFF
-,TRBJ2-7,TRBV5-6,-,TGTGCCAGCAGCATCCCAGGGGCCGACGAGCAGTACTTC,CASSIPGADEQYF
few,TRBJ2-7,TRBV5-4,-,TGTGCCAGCAGCCCCAGCGGGCCGAGCTCCTACGAGCAGTACTTC,CASSPSGPSSYEQYF
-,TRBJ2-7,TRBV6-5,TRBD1,TGTGCCAGCAGTATGACAGGGGGCGAGCAGTACTTC,CASSMTGGEQYF